Here is one T cell receptor (beta chain) with its context. Additional DNA sequences in this sample encode the identical CDR3. Trimming removed 4 bases at V and 2 bases at J, with 8 bases between. The germline V gene encodes CDR1 LGHDT and CDR2 YNNKEL (reference sequence). The CDR3 contains 13 residues. The protocol was immunoSEQ multiplex PCR, while the TCRdb copy is restricted to in-frame clones and leaves out a portion. The table lists some 250,000 clones, approximately 83% of them singletons. This sample is drawn from a study of blood T cell repertoires in COVID-19. The source material was peripheral blood. The TCR sequence derives from a man aged 35 to 55 with acute or convalescent COVID-19. This rearrangement joins TRBV3-1 (or the pseudogene TRBV3-2) to TRBJ1-1; D gene uncertain. DNA for the CDR3: TGTGCCAGCAGCCCGGACTCCAACACTGAAGCTTTCTTT. Its translation is CASSPDSNTEAFF.